Shown below are 8 T cell receptor beta chains from a single sample sequenced in a study of beta chain features in type 1 diabetes (dated by TCRdb to between 2018 and 2020). The library was generated by the immunoSEQ multiplex PCR assay. The entire amount of isolated RNA was reverse transcribed using the High Capacity cDNA Reverse Transcription Kit, so the sequenced TCRB transcripts were expressed ones. TCRdb carries this immuneACCESS record with in-frame sequences only. Its versions omit some clonotypes, under half of them owing to an unresolved V gene in the studies checked, with the rest unexplained. Counted in this sample were about 360,000 clones; over 10% of them appeared once. About 0.018% of the sample is held by the ten biggest clonotypes. Specimen: naive CD4+ T cells from blood. This specimen's cell subset or site label, interpreted: true naive CD4+ T cells. Every receptor here comes from a man aged 18 to 30 in good health.

This chain joins TRBV6-6 and TRBJ2-3, with D tentatively TRBD2 (5 bases). Per the germline V gene, CDR1 is MNHNY and CDR2 is SVGAGI (reference sequence). The V end lost 6 bases, the J end lost 2 bases, and 12 bases lay between the germline ends. This CDR3 is 14 amino acids long. The CDR3 region is CASSKGRDTDTQYF. Here the CDR3 DNA reads TGTGCCAGCAGCAAAGGCCGGGACACAGATACGCAGTATTTT.

This clone was seen a handful of times. The V call is TRBV30, the J call TRBJ1-5; the D gene is possibly TRBD1 (6 bases). Germline V gene sequence: CDR1 GTSNPN, CDR2 SVGIG (reference sequence). The length of the CDR3 is 14 residues. V was clipped by 3 bases and J by 3 bases, with 12 bases between them. The CDR3 DNA is TGTGCCTGGAGGGACGACAGGTACAATCAGCCCCAGCATTTT. Its translation: CAWRDDRYNQPQHF.

This chain links TRBV5-1 with TRBJ2-2; 7 bases match TRBD1. The CDR3 has 15 amino acids. Per the germline V gene, CDR1 is SGHRS and CDR2 is YFSETQ. The junction had 3 bases not matched to a gene; V was cut back by 3 bases and J by 1 base. The CDR3 is CASSSRQGNTGELFF. The CDR3 DNA follows: TGCGCCAGCAGCTCACGACAGGGGAACACCGGGGAGCTGTTTTTT.

Many counts were recorded for this clone. The chain combines TRBV7-9 with TRBJ2-5; D unclear. Germline V gene data show CDR1 as SEHNR and CDR2 as FQNEAQ (reference sequence). The CDR3 has 15 amino acids. Trimming took off 0 bases at V and 2 bases at J, with 10 bases between the two ends. The CDR3 reads CASSLAGPAQETQYF. The CDR3 nucleotides read TGTGCCAGCAGCTTAGCGGGCCCGGCACAAGAGACCCAGTACTTC.

This clone came up a few times. The rearrangement joins TRBV29-1 to TRBJ2-1; tentatively, D is TRBD2 (6 bases). There are 15 residues in the CDR3. Germline V gives CDR1 SQVTM, CDR2 ANQGSEA. V was pared by 4 bases and J by 0 bases, with 13 bases between. CDR3 sequence reads: CSVVERASSYNEQFF. The CDR3 DNA is TGCAGCGTTGTAGAGCGGGCGAGCTCCTACAATGAGCAGTTCTTC.

This clone occurred a few times. The chain employs TRBV29-1 and TRBJ2-7, with a weak D call TRBD1 (8 bases). CDR1 and CDR2 from the germline V gene are SQVTM and ANQGSEA. The V end was cut by 4 bases, the J end by 6 bases, with 13 bases between. The CDR3 runs 12 residues. The CDR3: CSVATGGGEQYF. The CDR3 DNA reads TGCAGCGTTGCCACAGGGGGGGGCGAGCAGTACTTC.

The chain couples TRBV28 to TRBJ2-1; 10 positions agree with TRBD2. Germline V lookup: CDR1 MDHEN, CDR2 SYDVKM. The CDR3 totals 16 residues. V was clipped by 6 bases and J by 4 bases; unmatched bases: 9. CDR3 protein: CASSRPGLARYNEQFF. The CDR3 bases are TGTGCCAGCAGCCGACCGGGACTAGCGAGGTACAATGAGCAGTTCTTC.

This clone turned up a few times. The chain employs TRBV28 and TRBJ2-7, with TRBD1 as a possible D gene (6 bases). This CDR3 has 15 amino acids. Trimming shortened V by 6 bases and J by 0 bases, and 15 bases separated the two germline ends. Germline CDR1 MDHEN, CDR2 SYDVKM. As DNA, the CDR3 is TGTGCCAGCAGGAGTTGGACAGATAACTCCTACGAGCAGTACTTC. This gives the protein CASRSWTDNSYEQYF.